The following is a T cell receptor (beta chain) sequence with its context. Antigen specificity is unknown. Primed by a sample-barcoded 5' primer and a J-beta primer mix, a second PCR proceeded for about 7 to 11 cycles. TCRdb re-analysed the 5' RACE reads in MiXCR, keeping a single row per CDR3 protein. The sample holds more than 650,000 distinct CDR3 sequences; 20% to 25% are singletons and the top ten take approximately 20%. The data are from a study of blood T cells in healthy people across ages. Findings and limits, study-wide: Per million T cells, TCR beta diversity dropped roughly linearly as age increased.

All donors came from Russia, were Caucasian and healthy, and spanned ages roughly 6 to 100. The CDR3 runs to 16 residues. Germline CDR1 is SGDLS and CDR2 is YYNGEE. V was trimmed by 4 bases and J by 3 bases, leaving 19 bases between them. The chain recombines TRBV9 with TRBJ1-2; D is perhaps TRBD1 (6 bases). The origin of this receptor is a man in his 70s in good health. The sample taken for sequencing was blood. The DNA of the CDR3 is TGTGCCAGCAGCCCCACATTACAGGGATCGGACTATGGCTACACCTTC. Amino acid sequence: CASSPTLQGSDYGYTF.